Listed below are T cell receptor beta chains from one sample, sequenced in a study of blood T cell repertoires in COVID-19. Sequencing was performed with immunoSEQ multiplex PCR; in TCRdb, only in-frame clones are kept and a portion is missing. The sample has about 240,000 clones; around four fifths are singletons. The sample taken for sequencing was peripheral blood. Source of these receptors: an older woman with active or convalescent COVID-19. Each CDR3 is given with its conserved first and last residue. D genes are given only for firm matches. Only some rows state a clone size, as once, few, many or a class for expanded clones.

length	D	size	V	J	DNA	CDR3
13	-	-	TRBV7-6	TRBJ1-1	TGTGCCAGCAGCTTCATTTCGGGCACTGAAGCTTTCTTT	CASSFISGTEAFF
15	-	few	TRBV7-2	TRBJ1-6	TGTGCCAGCAGCTTAGCCCCCATTGGGAGTTCACCCCTCCACTTT	CASSLAPIGSSPLHF
14	-	-	TRBV30	TRBJ1-1	TGTGCCTGGAGTACCCCTCCGATGTACTCTGAAGCTTTCTTT	CAWSTPPMYSEAFF
15	TRBD1	-	TRBV5-1	TRBJ1-6	TGCGCCAGCAGCTTCGGGACAGGGGGTTTTTCACCCCTCCACTTT	CASSFGTGGFSPLHF
18	TRBD2	few	TRBV4-1	TRBJ2-7	TGCGCCAGCAGCCCCCGAGAGGGACTAGCGGGGGGGCCGAACGAGCAGTACTTC	CASSPREGLAGGPNEQYF
16	TRBD2	-	TRBV2	TRBJ2-1	TGTGCCAGCAGGGGAAGGACTAGCCCACTACACAATGAGCAGTTCTTC	CASRGRTSPLHNEQFF
13	-	-	TRBV27	TRBJ1-5	TGTGCCAGCACCGGGGATCTCAATCAGCCCCAGCATTTT	CASTGDLNQPQHF
15	-	-	TRBV6-2/TRBV6-3	TRBJ2-7	TGTGCCAGCAGTTATCCGCCCCCCTTACTCTACGAGCAGTACTTC	CASSYPPPLLYEQYF
20	TRBD1	-	TRBV9	TRBJ1-2	TGTGCCAGCAGCGTAAATACCGGGACAGCACTTAGAAAAGCTAACTATGGCTACACCTTC	CASSVNTGTALRKANYGYTF
16	TRBD2	-	TRBV9	TRBJ2-1	TGTGCCAGCAGCGGTAGCGGGGGGGGAACCTACAATGAGCAGTTCTTC	CASSGSGGGTYNEQFF
15	TRBD2	once	TRBV6-5	TRBJ2-4	TGTGCCAGCAGTTTAACCGGGGGGGCCGGGGACATTCAGTACTTC	CASSLTGGAGDIQYF
11	-	few	TRBV6-5	TRBJ2-7	TGTGCCAGCACAGGGGCCTACGAGCAGTACTTC	CASTGAYEQYF
17	-	-	TRBV7-9	TRBJ1-1	TGTGCCAGCAGCTTAGGCCGTCCTAAGGCGGGCAACACTGAAGCTTTCTTT	CASSLGRPKAGNTEAFF
16	TRBD2	-	TRBV5-4	TRBJ2-1	TGTGCCAGCAGCTTGGGACTAGCGGGGGGAGGCGGTGAGCAGTTCTTC	CASSLGLAGGGGEQFF
13	-	-	TRBV7-2	TRBJ1-1	TGTGCCAGCAGCCCCAGGGGATTGACTGAAGCTTTCTTT	CASSPRGLTEAFF
12	-	-	TRBV11-2	TRBJ1-2	TGTGCCAGCAGCTTTAGCGGGGGGGGCTACACCTTC	CASSFSGGGYTF
13	-	-	TRBV2	TRBJ1-2	TGTGCCAGCAGTGTAATCCCTCAGTATGGCTACACCTTC	CASSVIPQYGYTF
15	TRBD1	-	TRBV19	TRBJ1-2	TGTGCCAGTAGTATACCCGCGGGACAGCTCTATGGCTACACCTTC	CASSIPAGQLYGYTF
14	-	-	TRBV3-1/TRBV3-2	TRBJ1-5	TGTGCCAGCAGCCAAGGTTATAGCAATCAGCCCCAGCATTTT	CASSQGYSNQPQHF
15	-	-	TRBV24-1	TRBJ2-3	TGTGCCACCAGTGACCCACACCGTAGCACAGATACGCAGTATTTT	CATSDPHRSTDTQYF
19	TRBD1	-	TRBV5-5	TRBJ2-7	TGTGCCAGCAGCCCGAGATGGACAGGGGCGACATCAAATACCTACGAGCAGTACTTC	CASSPRWTGATSNTYEQYF
13	-	-	TRBV30	TRBJ1-5	TGTGCCTGGAGTAGTCAGGGGAATCAGCCCCAGCATTTT	CAWSSQGNQPQHF
12	-	many	TRBV9	TRBJ2-1	TGTGCCAGCAGCGTCCAGGGGGGTGAGCAGTTCTTC	CASSVQGGEQFF
15	-	-	TRBV5-8	TRBJ1-5	TGTGCCAGCAGACCTCCCTCGACAGGTTCGGGGCCCCAGCATTTT	CASRPPSTGSGPQHF
14	-	few	TRBV7-2	TRBJ1-6	TGTGCCAGCAGAGGGGGGGCCATTAATTCACCCCTCCACTTT	CASRGGAINSPLHF
17	TRBD1	-	TRBV4-1	TRBJ1-3	TGCGCCAGCAGCCGCGGGGGGCAGGGGGAGGCTGGAAACACCATATATTTT	CASSRGGQGEAGNTIYF
13	TRBD1	once	TRBV2	TRBJ1-2	TGTGCCAGCAGGGGCACAGGGGGGGATGGCTACACCTTC	CASRGTGGDGYTF
19	-	-	TRBV4-3	TRBJ2-2	TGCGCCAGCAGCCAAGATATCTACAGGGAATACAAGAACACCGGGGAGCTGTTTTTT	CASSQDIYREYKNTGELFF